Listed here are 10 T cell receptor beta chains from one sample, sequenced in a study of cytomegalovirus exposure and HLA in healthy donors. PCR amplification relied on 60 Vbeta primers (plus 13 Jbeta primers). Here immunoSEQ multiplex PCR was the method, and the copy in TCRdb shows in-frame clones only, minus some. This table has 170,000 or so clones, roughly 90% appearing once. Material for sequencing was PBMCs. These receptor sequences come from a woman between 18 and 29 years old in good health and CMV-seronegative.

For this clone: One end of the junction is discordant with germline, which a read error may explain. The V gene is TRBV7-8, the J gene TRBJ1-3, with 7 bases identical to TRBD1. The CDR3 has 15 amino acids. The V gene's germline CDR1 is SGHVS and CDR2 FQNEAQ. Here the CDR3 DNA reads TGTGCCAGCAGATTAGGGACAGCCTCTGGAAACACCATATATTTT. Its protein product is CASRLGTASGNTIYF.

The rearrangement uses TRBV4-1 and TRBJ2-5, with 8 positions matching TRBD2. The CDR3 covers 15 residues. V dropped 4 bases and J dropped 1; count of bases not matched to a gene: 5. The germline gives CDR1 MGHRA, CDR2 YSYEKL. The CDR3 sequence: CASSRAGALQETQYF. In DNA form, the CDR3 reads TGCGCCAGCAGCCGAGCGGGGGCCCTCCAAGAGACCCAGTACTTC.

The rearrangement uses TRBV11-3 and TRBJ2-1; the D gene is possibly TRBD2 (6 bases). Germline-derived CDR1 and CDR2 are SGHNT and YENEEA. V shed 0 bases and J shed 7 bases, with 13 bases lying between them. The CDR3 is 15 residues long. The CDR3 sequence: CASSLEGGRGNEQFF. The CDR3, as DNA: TGTGCCAGCAGCTTAGAGGGGGGACGGGGGAATGAGCAGTTCTTC.

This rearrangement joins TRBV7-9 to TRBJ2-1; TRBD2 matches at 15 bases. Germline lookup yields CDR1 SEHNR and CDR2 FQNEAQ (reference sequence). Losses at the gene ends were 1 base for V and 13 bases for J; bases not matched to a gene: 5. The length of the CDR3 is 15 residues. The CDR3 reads CASSLDGLAGGLQFF. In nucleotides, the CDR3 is TGTGCCAGCAGCTTAGACGGACTAGCGGGAGGGCTCCAGTTCTTC.

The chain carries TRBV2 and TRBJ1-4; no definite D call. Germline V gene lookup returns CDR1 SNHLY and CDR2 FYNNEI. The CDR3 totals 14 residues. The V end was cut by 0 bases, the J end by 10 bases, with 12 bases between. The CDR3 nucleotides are TGTGCCAGCAGTGAAGCGGCCGGGATCGGAAAACTGTTTTTT. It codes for CASSEAAGIGKLFF.

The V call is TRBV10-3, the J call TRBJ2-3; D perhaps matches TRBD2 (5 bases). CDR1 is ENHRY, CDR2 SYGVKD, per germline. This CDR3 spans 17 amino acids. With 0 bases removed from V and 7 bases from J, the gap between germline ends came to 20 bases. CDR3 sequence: CAISESGRRTSLYTQYF. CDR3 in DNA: TGTGCCATCAGTGAGTCCGGCCGGAGGACCTCATTGTATACGCAGTATTTT.

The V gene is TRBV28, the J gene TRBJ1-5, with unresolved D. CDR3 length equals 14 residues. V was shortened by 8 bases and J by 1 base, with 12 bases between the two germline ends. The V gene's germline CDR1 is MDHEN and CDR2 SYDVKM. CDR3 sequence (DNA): TGTGCCAGCTCGACGACACTGAGCAATCAGCCCCAGCATTTT. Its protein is CASSTTLSNQPQHF.

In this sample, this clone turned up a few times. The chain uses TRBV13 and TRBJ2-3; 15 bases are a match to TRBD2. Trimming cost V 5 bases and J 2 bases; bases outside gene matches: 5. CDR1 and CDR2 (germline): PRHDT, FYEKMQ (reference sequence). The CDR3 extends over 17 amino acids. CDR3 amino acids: CASSPGLAGGNTDTQYF. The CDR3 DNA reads TGTGCCAGCAGCCCCGGACTAGCGGGAGGGAACACAGATACGCAGTATTTT.

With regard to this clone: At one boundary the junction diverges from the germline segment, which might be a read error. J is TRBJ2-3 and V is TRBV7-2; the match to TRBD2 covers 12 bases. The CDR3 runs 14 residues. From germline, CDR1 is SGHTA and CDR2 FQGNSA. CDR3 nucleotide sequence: TGTGCCAGCAGCTTAGTTCCGGGACTAGCGGGTGAGCATTTT. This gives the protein CASSLVPGLAGEHF. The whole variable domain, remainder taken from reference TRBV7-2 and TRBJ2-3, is GAGVSQSPSNKVTEKGKDVELRCDPISGHTALYWYRQSLGQGLEFLIYFQGNSAPDKSGLPSDRFSAERTGGSVSTLTIQRTQQEDSAVYLCASSLVPGLAGEHFGPGTRLTVL.

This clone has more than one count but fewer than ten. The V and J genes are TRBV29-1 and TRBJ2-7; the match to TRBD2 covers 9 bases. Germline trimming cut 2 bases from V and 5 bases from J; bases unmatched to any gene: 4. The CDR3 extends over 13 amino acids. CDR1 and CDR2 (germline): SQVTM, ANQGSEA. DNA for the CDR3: TGCAGCGTTGAAAGAAGCGGGGGGAACGAGCAGTACTTC. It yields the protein CSVERSGGNEQYF.